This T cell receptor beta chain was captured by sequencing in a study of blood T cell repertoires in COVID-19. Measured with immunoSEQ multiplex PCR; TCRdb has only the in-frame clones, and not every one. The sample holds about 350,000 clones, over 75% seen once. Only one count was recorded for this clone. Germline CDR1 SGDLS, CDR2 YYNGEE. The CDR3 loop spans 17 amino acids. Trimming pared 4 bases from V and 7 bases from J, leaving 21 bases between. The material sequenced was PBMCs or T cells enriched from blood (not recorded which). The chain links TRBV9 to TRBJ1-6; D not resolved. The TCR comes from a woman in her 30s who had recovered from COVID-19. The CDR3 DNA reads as TGTGCCAGCAGCCCCACCCCCCGACATTCCCTGAATTCACCCCTCCACTTT. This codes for CASSPTPRHSLNSPLHF.